The 21 T cell receptor beta chains below were found in one sample sequenced in a study of T cells in Graves' hyperthyroidism and ophthalmopathy. Amplification of TCR beta CDR3 regions was performed using RNA transcripts as template. The HTBI primer set was used in a first-round RT-PCR of the TCR CDR3. TCRdb recomputed calls from the multiplex PCR reads with MiXCR, one row per CDR3 protein. Counted here are some 620,000 distinct CDR3 sequences, about 16% occurring once; the ten biggest clones make up 3% to 4.5%. The sequenced sample was blood. The receptors shown here come from a woman in her 30s with Graves' hyperthyroidism.

This clonotype was seen a few times. CDR3 nucleotide sequence: TGTGCCAGCAGCCCCCAAGGCCCGTCTTTCCAGCCCCAGCATTTT. Translated, it gives CASSPQGPSFQPQHF. The chain has TRBV28 and TRBJ1-5; no clear D gene. Trimming shortened V by 6 bases and J by 7 bases, and 19 bases separated the two germline ends. The germline gives CDR1 MDHEN, CDR2 SYDVKM. This CDR3 comprises 15 residues.

The rearrangement uses TRBV28 and TRBJ2-7, with D unresolved. The germline gives CDR1 MDHEN, CDR2 SYDVKM. Trimming pared 6 bases from V and 2 bases from J, leaving 11 bases between. CDR3 length: 13 amino acids. The CDR3 nucleotides read TGTGCCAGCAGCTTGACTGATACCTACGAGCAGTACTTC. Protein product: CASSLTDTYEQYF. The full variable domain, in which reference TRBV28 and TRBJ2-7 provide the parts outside the CDR3, is DVKVTQSSRYLVKRTGEKVFLECVQDMDHENMFWYRQDPGLGLRLIYFSYDVKMKEKGDIPEGYSVSREKKERFSLILESASTNQTSMYLCASSLTDTYEQYFGPGTRLTVT.

This clonotype was observed a handful of times. This chain links TRBV20-1 with TRBJ2-5; perhaps TRBD2 as D (6 bases). Trimming took off 1 base at V and 3 bases at J, with 9 bases between the two ends. CDR1 and CDR2 from the germline V gene are DFQATT and SNEGSKA (reference sequence). This CDR3 has 13 residues. The CDR3, as DNA: TGCAGTGCTAGAGTCTGGGGGGAAGAGACCCAGTACTTC. Encoded protein: CSARVWGEETQYF.

This clonotype was seen more than once but under ten times. This chain joins TRBV20-1 and TRBJ2-3; a weak D match, TRBD1 (5 bases). CDR3 size: 15 residues. Trimming cost V 2 bases and J 10 bases, with 22 bases left between them. Germline V gene lookup returns CDR1 DFQATT and CDR2 SNEGSKA (reference sequence). The CDR3 region is CSARRTSPAKGSQYF. CDR3 nucleotides: TGCAGTGCTAGACGGACCTCGCCCGCAAAGGGGTCGCAGTATTTT.

This clonotype has a count of ten or more. This chain links TRBV10-3 with TRBJ2-6; D is unclear. V dropped 3 bases and J dropped 0 bases, with 6 bases sitting between them. Germline-derived CDR1 and CDR2 are ENHRY and SYGVKD. This CDR3 has 15 amino acids. CDR3 region: CAISDGVSGANVLTF. DNA of the CDR3: TGTGCCATCAGTGACGGAGTCTCTGGGGCCAACGTCCTGACTTTC.

The J gene is TRBJ1-2, the V gene TRBV25-1, with 7 bases identical to TRBD1. The CDR3 is 14 residues long. Per the germline V gene, CDR1 is MGHDK and CDR2 is SYGVNS. With V trimmed by 2 bases and J by 7 bases, 7 bases remained unmatched. CDR3: CASSERDRVGGYTF. CDR3 coding DNA: TGTGCCAGCAGTGAACGGGACAGAGTGGGTGGCTACACCTTC.

This clonotype was observed many times. J is TRBJ1-5 and V is TRBV6-5; D is possibly TRBD1 (5 bases). The CDR3 extends over 17 amino acids. Germline loops: CDR1 MNHEY, CDR2 SVGAGI. The ends were cut back, 0 bases at V and 3 bases at J, with 15 bases in the middle. The CDR3 here is CASSYSSMGTLNQPQHF. CDR3 nucleotides: TGTGCCAGCAGTTACTCGAGTATGGGGACCCTCAATCAGCCCCAGCATTTT.

Many counts were recorded for this clonotype. The gene calls are TRBV20-1 and TRBJ2-5; D is unresolved. The ends were cut back, 3 bases at V and 3 bases at J, with 11 bases in the middle. The CDR3 runs 13 residues. Germline CDR1 DFQATT, CDR2 SNEGSKA (reference sequence). As DNA, the CDR3 is TGCAGTGCTAGGACCGTAACGAAAGAGACCCAGTACTTC. As protein: CSARTVTKETQYF.

With respect to this clonotype: In this CDR3 the conserved last residue, phenylalanine or tryptophan, is missing, so a read error is likely. The chain uses TRBV6-2 or TRBV6-3 and TRBJ2-7; D gene uncertain. The germline gives CDR1 MNHEY, CDR2 SVGEGT. The CDR3 runs to 11 residues. V was pared by 5 bases and J by 3 bases, with 5 bases between. The CDR3 region has the DNA TGTGCCAGCAGTGCAAACTACGAGCAGTACTCT. This gives the protein CASSANYEQYS.

This clonotype was detected a few times. The V gene is TRBV12-5, the J gene TRBJ1-6; D is perhaps TRBD1 (6 bases). The CDR3 is made up of 19 amino acids. The germline V gene has CDR1 LGHNT and CDR2 FRNRAP. Trimming took 3 bases from V and 0 from J, leaving 18 bases between them. The chain's CDR3 is CASGFIPTGLSSYNSPLHF. The CDR3 bases are TGTGCTAGTGGTTTCATCCCGACAGGACTGAGCTCCTATAATTCACCCCTCCACTTT.

The V and J genes are TRBV29-1 and TRBJ1-5; the match to TRBD1 covers 8 bases. The CDR3 is 13 residues long. Germline trimming cut 8 bases from V and 7 bases from J; bases unmatched to any gene: 10. The V gene's germline CDR1 is SQVTM and CDR2 ANQGSEA. CDR3 nucleotide sequence: TGCAGCACAAGGACAGGGTTTGACCAGCCCCAGCATTTT. The encoded protein is CSTRTGFDQPQHF.

The V and J genes are TRBV18 and TRBJ1-1; tentatively, D is TRBD1 (6 bases). There are 19 residues in the CDR3. Germline V gene lookup returns CDR1 KGHSH and CDR2 LQKENI. Deletions cut 2 bases from V and 0 bases from J, with 22 bases between. For the CDR3, the DNA is TGTGCCAGCTCACCATCAACGTTTCGCACGGGGACAATGAACACTGAAGCTTTCTTT. It translates to CASSPSTFRTGTMNTEAFF.

The CDR3 nucleotides read TGTGCCAGCAGCAGGTGGTTAGCGGGAGGACTGATTGAGCAGTTCTTC. Translating gives CASSRWLAGGLIEQFF. The chain joins TRBV5-6 to TRBJ2-1; 10 bases fit TRBD2. With 4 bases clipped from V and 9 bases from J, the junction kept 13 bases outside the gene matches. This CDR3 has 16 amino acids. Germline CDR1 is SGHDT and CDR2 is YYEEEE.

This rearrangement joins TRBV5-1 to TRBJ2-7, with 10 bases aligning to TRBD1. This CDR3 region has 14 residues. Germline CDR1 and CDR2: SGHRS and YFSETQ. With 9 bases clipped from V and 4 bases from J, the junction kept 10 bases outside the gene matches. The CDR3 DNA reads TGCGCCACCGCTCCCGGGACAGGGGCATACGAGCAGTACTTC. This translates into CATAPGTGAYEQYF.

This clonotype was recorded at least ten times. This sequence joins TRBV14 and TRBJ2-1, with a tentative D call TRBD2 (6 bases). Germline-derived CDR1 and CDR2 are SGHDN and FVKESK. The CDR3 has 14 residues. V shed 1 base and J shed 6 bases, with 10 bases lying between them. CDR3 sequence: CASSQVRRGNEQFF. The CDR3, as DNA: TGTGCCAGCAGCCAAGTAAGGAGGGGCAATGAGCAGTTCTTC.

This clonotype was observed many times. CDR3 protein: CASSDTTSGDEQFF. The CDR3 nucleotides are TGTGCCAGCAGCGATACAACGAGTGGAGATGAGCAGTTCTTC. J is TRBJ2-1 and V is TRBV6-1; D remains ambiguous. Germline values: CDR1 MNHNS, CDR2 SASEGT. The CDR3 length is 14 residues. V was clipped by 6 bases and J by 8 bases, with 17 bases between them.

The chain carries TRBV19 and TRBJ2-5; 10 bases match TRBD1. Per the germline V gene, CDR1 is LNHDA and CDR2 is SQIVND (reference sequence). The CDR3 length is 15 residues. Losses at the gene ends were 5 bases for V and 3 bases for J; bases not matched to a gene: 6. The CDR3 region is CASSAPGQGKETQYF. In DNA, the CDR3 is TGTGCCAGTAGTGCCCCGGGACAGGGGAAAGAGACCCAGTACTTC.

On this clonotype: A much larger clonotype is one base distant, so this may be a read error. V usage is TRBV3-1 and J usage is TRBJ2-5; no firm D call. The CDR3 covers 12 residues. CDR1 and CDR2 from the germline V gene are LGHDT and YNNKEL (reference sequence). The CDR3 DNA follows: TGTGCCAGCAGCGGCCCCCAAGAGTCCCAGTACTTC. It yields the protein CASSGPQESQYF.

The sample holds a few counts of this clonotype. V gene TRBV19 combines with J gene TRBJ2-5, with D hard to call. The CDR3 consists of 13 residues. The V gene lost 3 bases and the J gene lost 13 bases, with 18 bases spanning the gap. Germline V CDR1 and CDR2: LNHDA, SQIVND (reference sequence). CDR3 residues: CASSIRGAPFRYF. DNA for the CDR3: TGTGCCAGTAGTATTAGAGGAGCACCCTTTCGGTACTTC.

The rearrangement uses TRBV29-1 and TRBJ2-2, with 11 nucleotides matching TRBD1. This CDR3 is built from 15 residues. The J segment lost 2 bases and the V segment lost 3 bases, leaving 2 bases of the junction unmatched. The V gene's germline CDR1 is SQVTM and CDR2 ANQGSEA. CDR3 region: CSVDGQGANTGELFF. CDR3 sequence (DNA): TGCAGCGTTGACGGACAGGGGGCAAACACCGGGGAGCTGTTTTTT.

This clonotype has at least ten counts. J is TRBJ1-5 and V is TRBV12-3 or TRBV12-4; D not certain. There are 16 residues in the CDR3. V was clipped by 2 bases and J by 5 bases, with 16 bases between them. CDR3 coding DNA: TGTGCCAGCAGTTTAAGGTATTCAGGTGACGATCAGCCCCAGCATTTT. Amino acids: CASSLRYSGDDQPQHF.